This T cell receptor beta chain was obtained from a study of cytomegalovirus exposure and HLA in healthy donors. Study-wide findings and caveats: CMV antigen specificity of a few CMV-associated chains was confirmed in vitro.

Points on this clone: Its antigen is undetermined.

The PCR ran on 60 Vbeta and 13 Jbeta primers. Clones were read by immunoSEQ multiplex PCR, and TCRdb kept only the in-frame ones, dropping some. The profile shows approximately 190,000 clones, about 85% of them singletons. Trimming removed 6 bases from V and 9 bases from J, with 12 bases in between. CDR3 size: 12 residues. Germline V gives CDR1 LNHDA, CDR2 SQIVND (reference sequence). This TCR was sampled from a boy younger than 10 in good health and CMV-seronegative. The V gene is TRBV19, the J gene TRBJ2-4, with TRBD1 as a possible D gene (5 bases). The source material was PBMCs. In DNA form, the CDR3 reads TGTGCCAGTAGGCGAGATAGGGGCATTCAGTACTTC. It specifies CASRRDRGIQYF.